The clone carrying this TCR beta chain was seen at least ten times. Antigen unknown. Exclusion criteria comprised uncontrolled infection, other autoimmune disease, pregnancy or lactation. The PBMCs were sourced from fresh peripheral blood (approximately 9.6 ml). This entry is derived from a study of T cells in Graves' hyperthyroidism and ophthalmopathy. The wider study: The authors collected peripheral blood at initial diagnosis, before any treatment.

Study-wide points: Clonotypes that were expanded in thyroid above 0.001 mostly appeared in blood too.

Germline V gene data show CDR1 as SNHLY and CDR2 as FYNNEI. Trimming at V came to 6 bases and at J to 3 bases, leaving 4 bases not matched to a gene. The CDR3 runs to 14 residues. There were TCR beta CDR3 regions amplified from RNA transcripts. HTBI primers were used for first-round RT-PCR of the TCR CDR3. TCRdb reprocessed the multiplex PCR reads via MiXCR and lists one record per CDR3 protein. The data contain more than 600,000 distinct CDR3 sequences, about 16% of them seen just once; the ten biggest clones take up about 8.4%. This TCR came from a man between 18 and 35 years old with Graves' hyperthyroidism. Sample: blood. The chain carries TRBV2 and TRBJ1-1, with 10 bases matching TRBD1. CDR3 residues: CASSGGQGDTEAFF. The CDR3 DNA reads TGTGCCAGCAGCGGAGGACAGGGGGACACTGAAGCTTTCTTT.